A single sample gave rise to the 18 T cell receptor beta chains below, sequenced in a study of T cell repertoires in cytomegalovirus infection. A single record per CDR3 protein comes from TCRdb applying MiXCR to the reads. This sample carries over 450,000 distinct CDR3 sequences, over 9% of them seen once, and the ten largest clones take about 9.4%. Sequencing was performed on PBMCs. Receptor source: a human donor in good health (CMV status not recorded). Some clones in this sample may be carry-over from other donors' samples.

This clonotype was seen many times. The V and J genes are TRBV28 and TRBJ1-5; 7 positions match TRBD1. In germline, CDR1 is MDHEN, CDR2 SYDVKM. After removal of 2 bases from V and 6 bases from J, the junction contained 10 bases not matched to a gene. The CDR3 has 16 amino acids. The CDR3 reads CASSLNEGARGQPQHF. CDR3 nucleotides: TGTGCCAGCAGTTTAAATGAGGGGGCGCGAGGTCAGCCCCAGCATTTT. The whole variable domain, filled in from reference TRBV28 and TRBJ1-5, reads DVKVTQSSRYLVKRTGEKVFLECVQDMDHENMFWYRQDPGLGLRLIYFSYDVKMKEKGDIPEGYSVSREKKERFSLILESASTNQTSMYLCASSLNEGARGQPQHFGDGTRLSIL.

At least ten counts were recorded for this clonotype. The CDR3: CATRDYSYEQYF. The CDR3 nucleotides read TGTGCCACTCGGGACTATTCCTACGAGCAGTACTTC. The chain uses TRBV19 and TRBJ2-7; TRBD2 matches at 7 bases. The CDR3 has 12 amino acids. V shed 10 bases and J 1 base; nucleotides not matched to a gene: 4. Germline CDR1 LNHDA, CDR2 SQIVND (reference sequence).

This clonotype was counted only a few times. CDR3 protein: CSVEDPTDGRLYNEQFF. The CDR3 nucleotides are TGCAGCGTTGAAGATCCTACCGACGGGAGACTCTACAATGAGCAGTTCTTC. The genes are TRBV29-1 and TRBJ2-1; the D gene is possibly TRBD2 (6 bases). Germline V gene sequence: CDR1 SQVTM, CDR2 ANQGSEA. Trimming left V 0 bases short and J 3 bases short, with 18 bases between. CDR3 length: 17 residues.

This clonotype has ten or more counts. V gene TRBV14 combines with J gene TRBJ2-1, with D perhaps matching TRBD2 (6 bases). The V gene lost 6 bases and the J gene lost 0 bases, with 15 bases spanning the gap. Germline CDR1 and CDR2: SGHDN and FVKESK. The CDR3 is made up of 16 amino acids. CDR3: CASREGLSSSYNEQFF. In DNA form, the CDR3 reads TGTGCCAGCAGGGAGGGACTTTCCAGCTCCTACAATGAGCAGTTCTTC.

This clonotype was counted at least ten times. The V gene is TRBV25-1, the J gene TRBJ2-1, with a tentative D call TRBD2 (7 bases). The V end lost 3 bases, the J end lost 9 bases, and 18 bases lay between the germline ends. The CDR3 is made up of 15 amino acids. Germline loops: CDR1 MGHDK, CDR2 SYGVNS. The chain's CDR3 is CASSDPRGPVTEQFF. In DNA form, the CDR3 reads TGTGCCAGCAGTGATCCGCGGGGGCCCGTTACTGAGCAGTTCTTC.

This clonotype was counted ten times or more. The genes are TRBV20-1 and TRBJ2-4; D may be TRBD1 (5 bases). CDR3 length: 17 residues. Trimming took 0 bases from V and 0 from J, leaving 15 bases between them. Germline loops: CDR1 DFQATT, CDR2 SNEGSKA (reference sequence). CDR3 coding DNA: TGCAGTGCTAGAGATCAGGGAACACTCCCAGCCAAAAACATTCAGTACTTC. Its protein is CSARDQGTLPAKNIQYF.

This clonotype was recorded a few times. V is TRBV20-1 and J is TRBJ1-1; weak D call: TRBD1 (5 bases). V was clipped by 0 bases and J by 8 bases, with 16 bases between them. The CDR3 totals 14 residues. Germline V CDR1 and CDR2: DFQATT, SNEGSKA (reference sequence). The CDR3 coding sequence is TGCAGTGCTAGAGAGAGGGGACCCGCGGCCGAAGCTTTCTTT. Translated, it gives CSARERGPAAEAFF.

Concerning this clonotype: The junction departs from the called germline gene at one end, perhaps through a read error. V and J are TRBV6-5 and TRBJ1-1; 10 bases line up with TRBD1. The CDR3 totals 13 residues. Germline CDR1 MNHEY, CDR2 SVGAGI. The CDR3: CASSYSGTGEASF. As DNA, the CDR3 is TGTGCCAGCAGTTACTCGGGGACAGGGGAAGCTTCCTTT.

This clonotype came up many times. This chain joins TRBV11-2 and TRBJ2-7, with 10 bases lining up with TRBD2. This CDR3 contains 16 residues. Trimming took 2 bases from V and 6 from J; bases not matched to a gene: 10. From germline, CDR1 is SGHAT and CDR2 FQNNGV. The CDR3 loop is CASSLSRPSGRGEQYF. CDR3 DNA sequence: TGTGCCAGCAGCTTATCTAGGCCTAGCGGGAGAGGCGAGCAGTACTTC.

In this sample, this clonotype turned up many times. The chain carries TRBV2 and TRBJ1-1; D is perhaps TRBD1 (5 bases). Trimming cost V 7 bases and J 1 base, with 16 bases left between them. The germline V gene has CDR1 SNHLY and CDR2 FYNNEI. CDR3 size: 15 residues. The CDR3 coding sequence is TGTGCCAGCAAGCAGGGCCCCACGCCGAACACTGAAGCTTTCTTT. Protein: CASKQGPTPNTEAFF.

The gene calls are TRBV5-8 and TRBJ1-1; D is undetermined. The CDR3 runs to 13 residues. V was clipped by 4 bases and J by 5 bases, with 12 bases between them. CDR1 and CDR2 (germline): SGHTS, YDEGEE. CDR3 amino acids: CASSPTSVTEAFF. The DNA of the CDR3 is TGTGCCAGCAGCCCGACCTCGGTGACTGAAGCTTTCTTT.

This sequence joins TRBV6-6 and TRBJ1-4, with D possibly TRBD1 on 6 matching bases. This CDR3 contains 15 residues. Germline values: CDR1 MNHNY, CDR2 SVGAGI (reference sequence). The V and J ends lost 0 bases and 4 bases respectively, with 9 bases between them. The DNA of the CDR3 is TGTGCCAGCAGTTACTCCTGGGGGCTTAATGAAAAACTGTTTTTT. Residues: CASSYSWGLNEKLFF.

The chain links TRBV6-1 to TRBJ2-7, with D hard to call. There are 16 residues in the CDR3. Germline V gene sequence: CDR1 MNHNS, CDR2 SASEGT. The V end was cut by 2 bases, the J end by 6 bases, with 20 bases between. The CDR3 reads CASSENVVQPLLEQYF. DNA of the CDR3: TGTGCCAGCAGTGAAAATGTGGTCCAGCCTCTCCTCGAGCAGTACTTC.

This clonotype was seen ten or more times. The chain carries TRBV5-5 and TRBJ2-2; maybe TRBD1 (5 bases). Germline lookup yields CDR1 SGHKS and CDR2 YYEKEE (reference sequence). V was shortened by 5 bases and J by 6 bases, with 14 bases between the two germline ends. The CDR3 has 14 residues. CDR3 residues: CASRGEQGSGELFF. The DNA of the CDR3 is TGTGCCAGCAGAGGCGAGCAGGGATCCGGGGAGCTGTTTTTT.

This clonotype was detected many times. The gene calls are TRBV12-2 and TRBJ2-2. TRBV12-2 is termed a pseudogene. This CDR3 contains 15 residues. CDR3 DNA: TGTGCAAGTCGCCTTAGGGCTAGGTACTCCGGGGAGCTGTTTTTT. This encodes CASRLRARYSGELFF.

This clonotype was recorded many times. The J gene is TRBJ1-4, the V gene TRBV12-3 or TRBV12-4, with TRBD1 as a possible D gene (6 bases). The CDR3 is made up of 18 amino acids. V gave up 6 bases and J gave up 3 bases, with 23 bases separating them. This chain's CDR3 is CASRIQGWGTKSNEKLFF. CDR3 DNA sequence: TGTGCCAGCAGGATACAGGGATGGGGGACCAAGTCTAATGAAAAACTGTTTTTT.

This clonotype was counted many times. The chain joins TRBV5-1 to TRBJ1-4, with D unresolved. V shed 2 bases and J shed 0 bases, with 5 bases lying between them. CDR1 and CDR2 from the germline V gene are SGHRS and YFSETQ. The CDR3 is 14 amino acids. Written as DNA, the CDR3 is TGCGCCAGCAGCTTAGGAGCAACTAATGAAAAACTGTTTTTT. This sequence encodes CASSLGATNEKLFF.

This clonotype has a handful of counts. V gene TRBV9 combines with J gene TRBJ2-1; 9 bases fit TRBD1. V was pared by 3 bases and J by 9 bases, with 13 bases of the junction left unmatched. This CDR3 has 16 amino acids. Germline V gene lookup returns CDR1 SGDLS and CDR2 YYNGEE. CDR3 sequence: CASSARPDRGRGEQFF. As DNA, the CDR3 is TGTGCCAGCAGCGCCCGACCGGACAGGGGAAGGGGTGAGCAGTTCTTC.